This TCR beta chain was profiled in a study of graft-versus-host responses after intestinal transplantation (dated by TCRdb to the early 2020s). A note on the overall study: Recipients received multivisceral, liver-intestinal, or isolated intestinal transplants. To identify alloreactive clones, pre-transplant mixed lymphocyte reaction products were sequenced and compared with unstimulated pre-transplant donor and recipient T cells. Every recipient was given anti-thymocyte globulin induction, then maintenance tacrolimus and steroids for around three years. After intestinal transplantation, graft-versus-host and host-versus-graft alloreactive T cell clones in the graft, circulation and bone marrow were tracked using bulk TCR-beta CDR3 sequencing. Instead of going to the commercial service, samples from a few later patients were sequenced in-house on an Illumina MiSeq and processed with MiXCR. Donor T cell macrochimerism was defined as a peak of at least 4% donor T cells among recipient peripheral blood mononuclear cells. The cohort enrolled some 23 intestinal transplant recipients including one retransplant, and a few patients lacking pretransplant specimens were excluded.

On the study overall, not on this receptor specifically: Early after transplant, peak levels of circulating GvH clones were associated with declines in HvG clones. In patients with donor T cell macrochimerism, the allografts had high GvH to HvG T cell clonal ratios. GvH clones were detected in recipient bone marrow, and some of these GvH clones were observed earlier in ileal mucosa or blood, consistent with an intestinal mucosal origin. The relatively low number and heterogeneity of intestinal transplant patients limited the conclusions.

Reading the label with the study, this specimen's time point is: cells obtained before transplantation from donor or recipient. CD3+CD4+ and CD3+CD8+ populations were FACS-sorted from unstimulated pre-transplant donor and recipient cells taken from spleen or lymph nodes. CDR1 and CDR2 (SGHAT, FQNNGV) derive from the germline V gene. Inclusive of the bounding cysteine and phenylalanine, the CDR3 is 12 residues long. Only the CDR3 portion is preserved as DNA: 36 bases, with reading frame beginning at the first base. Trimming costs V 7 bases and J 2 bases, and their ends lie 8 bases apart. A few counts support this clone. Its specific antigen is unknown. Within one base of it there is no much larger clone, and no base qualities were kept. Libraries were made using the immunoSEQ multiplex PCR assay. In most patients, genomic DNA was isolated using the Qiagen DNeasy Blood and Tissue Kit and sent frozen to Adaptive Biotechnologies for TCR sequencing. High-throughput TCR-beta CDR3 sequencing of genomic DNA from most patients was performed by Adaptive Biotechnologies. The paper's data handling went like this. Adaptive's ImmunoSEQ software was the source of the TCR sequencing data for 18 patients, while a few other patients were processed with MiXCR and VDJtools. CD4 versus CD8 sorting errors were corrected by removing sequences found in both subsets at a frequency ratio below 5:1. CDR3 nucleotide sequences shared between donor and recipient were removed because their origin could not be assigned. Alloreactive clones required at least 2-fold expansion over unstimulated cells and minimum CFSE-low frequency of 0.002% (template counts) or 0.001% (read counts). Clones were considered mappable if detected in sequenced pre-transplant spleen, lymph node, or MLR CFSE-low populations of the donor or recipient. The cumulative frequency of alloreactive clones was calculated as a percentage of all sequences, weighted by copy number. Entries here come from immuneACCESS through TCRdb and include only in-frame sequences with V and J called. Some clones fail to appear in such tables; in the studies checked, an unresolved V gene covers under half of the shortfall, and the cause of the remainder is unknown. The V and J calls and clone size were taken over from that table, and D and trimming were inferred from the DNA. Across this sample there are roughly 92,000 clones, with 88% seen only once. 0.28% of the sample lies in the top ten.

The source material was unstimulated CD4+ T cells sorted from spleen or lymph node cells, sampled before transplant. The TCR sequence derives from a human donor who was the organ donor for an intestinal transplant. The chain is encoded by TRBV11-2 joined to TRBJ1-2; tentative D gene TRBD1, with 5 bases matching. The nucleotide sequence is TGTGCCAGCACCCCAGGGAACTATGGCTACACCTTC. It is translated as CASTPGNYGYTF. Supplemented by the reference TRBV11-2 and TRBJ1-2 proteins around the CDR3, the complete variable domain is EAGVAQSPRYKIIEKRQSVAFWCNPISGHATLYWYQQILGQGPKLLIQFQNNGVVDDSQLPKDRFSAERLKGVDSTLKIQPAKLEDSAVYLCASTPGNYGYTFGSGTRLTVV.